This T cell receptor beta chain was profiled in a study of cytomegalovirus exposure and HLA in healthy donors. Study at large: The same platform as the 500 to 700 first-cohort repertoires was used for the 120 validation repertoires, a later analysis reported.

On this clone itself: Its matching antigen is unknown.

V lost 2 bases and J lost 1, with 17 bases in between. Germline V gene data show CDR1 as SGHRS and CDR2 as YFSETQ. The CDR3 extends over 17 amino acids. Findings and caveats of the study: A list of approximately 160 TCR beta chains associated with cytomegalovirus was given. Most TCR sequences were seen very rarely across donors, but some public TCRs occurred in many.

TCRdb keeps only in-frame clones here, not all; method: immunoSEQ multiplex PCR. The sample consists of about 360,000 clones, about nine tenths of them appearing once. This chain joins TRBV5-1 and TRBJ2-3; no firm D call. The sequenced sample was PBMCs. The TCR originated in a woman aged 18-29 years in good health and CMV-seronegative. The CDR3 coding sequence is TGCGCCAGCAGCTTCCAGCCCTCCTCCGCGGGCACAGATACGCAGTATTTT. It codes for CASSFQPSSAGTDTQYF.